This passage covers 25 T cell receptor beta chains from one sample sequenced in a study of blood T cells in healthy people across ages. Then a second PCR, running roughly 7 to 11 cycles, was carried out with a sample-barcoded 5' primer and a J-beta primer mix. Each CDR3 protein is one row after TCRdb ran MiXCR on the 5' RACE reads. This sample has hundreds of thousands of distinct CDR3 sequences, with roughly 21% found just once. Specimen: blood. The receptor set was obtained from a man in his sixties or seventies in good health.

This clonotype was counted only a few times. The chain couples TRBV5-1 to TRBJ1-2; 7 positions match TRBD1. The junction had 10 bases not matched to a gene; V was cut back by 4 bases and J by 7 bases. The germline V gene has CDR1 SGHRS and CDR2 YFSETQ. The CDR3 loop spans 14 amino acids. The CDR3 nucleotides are TGCGCCAGCAGCCCGACAGGGTATAACGGTGGCTACACCTTC. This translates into CASSPTGYNGGYTF.

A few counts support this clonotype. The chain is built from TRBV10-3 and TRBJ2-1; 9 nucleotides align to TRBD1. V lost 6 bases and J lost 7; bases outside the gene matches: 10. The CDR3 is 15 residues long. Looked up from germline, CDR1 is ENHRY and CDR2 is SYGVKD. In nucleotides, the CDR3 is TGTGCCATCAGGTGGGGACAGGGTGGGGGGAATGAGCAGTTCTTC. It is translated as CAIRWGQGGGNEQFF.

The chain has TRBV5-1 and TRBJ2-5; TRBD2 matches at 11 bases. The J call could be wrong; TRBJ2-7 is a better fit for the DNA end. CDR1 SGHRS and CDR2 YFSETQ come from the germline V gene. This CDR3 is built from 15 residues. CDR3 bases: TGCGCCAGCAACGAGACTAGCGGGAATTCCTACGAGCAGTACTTC. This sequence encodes CASNETSGNSYEQYF.

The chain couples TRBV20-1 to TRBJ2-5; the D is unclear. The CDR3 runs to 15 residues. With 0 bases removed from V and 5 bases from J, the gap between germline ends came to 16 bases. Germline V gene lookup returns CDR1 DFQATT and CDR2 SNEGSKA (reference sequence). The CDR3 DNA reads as TGCAGTGCTAGAGAACGGTACTCCCTGGGTGAGACCCAGTACTTC. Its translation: CSARERYSLGETQYF.

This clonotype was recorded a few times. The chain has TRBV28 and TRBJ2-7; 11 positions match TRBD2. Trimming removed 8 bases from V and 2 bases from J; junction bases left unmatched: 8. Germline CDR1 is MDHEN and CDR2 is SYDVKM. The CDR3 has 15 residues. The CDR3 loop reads CASATSGSGPYEQYF. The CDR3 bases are TGTGCCAGCGCTACTAGCGGGAGCGGCCCCTACGAGCAGTACTTC.

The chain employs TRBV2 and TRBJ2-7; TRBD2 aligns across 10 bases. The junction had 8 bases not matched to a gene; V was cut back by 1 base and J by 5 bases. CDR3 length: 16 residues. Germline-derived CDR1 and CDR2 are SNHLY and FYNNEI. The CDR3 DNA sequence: TGTGCCAGCAGTGAAGATCGGCTAGCGGGAGCACACGAGCAGTACTTC. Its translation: CASSEDRLAGAHEQYF.

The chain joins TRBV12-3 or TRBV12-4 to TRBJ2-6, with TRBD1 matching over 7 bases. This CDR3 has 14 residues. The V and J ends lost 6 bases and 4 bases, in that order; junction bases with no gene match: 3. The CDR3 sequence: CASRTGNGANVLTF. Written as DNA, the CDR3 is TGTGCCAGCAGGACAGGGAACGGGGCCAACGTCCTGACTTTC.

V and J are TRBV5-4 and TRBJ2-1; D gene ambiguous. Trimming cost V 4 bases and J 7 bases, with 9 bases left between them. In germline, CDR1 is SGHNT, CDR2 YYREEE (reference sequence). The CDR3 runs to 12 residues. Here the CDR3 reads CASSPRVNEQFF. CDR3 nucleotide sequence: TGTGCCAGCAGCCCACGGGTGAATGAGCAGTTCTTC.

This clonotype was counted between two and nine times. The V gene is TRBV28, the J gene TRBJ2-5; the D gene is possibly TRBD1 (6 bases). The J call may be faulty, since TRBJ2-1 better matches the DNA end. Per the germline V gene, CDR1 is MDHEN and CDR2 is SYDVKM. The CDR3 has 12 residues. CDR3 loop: CASRSAGDEQFF. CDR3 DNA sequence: TGTGCCAGCAGGTCGGCAGGGGATGAGCAGTTCTTC.

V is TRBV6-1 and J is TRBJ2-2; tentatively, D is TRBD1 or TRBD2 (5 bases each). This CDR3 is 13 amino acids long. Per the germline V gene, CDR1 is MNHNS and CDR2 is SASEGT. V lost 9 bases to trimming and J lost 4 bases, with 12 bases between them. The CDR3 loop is CASPGQGTGELFF. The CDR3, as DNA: TGTGCCAGTCCGGGGCAGGGCACCGGGGAGCTGTTTTTT.

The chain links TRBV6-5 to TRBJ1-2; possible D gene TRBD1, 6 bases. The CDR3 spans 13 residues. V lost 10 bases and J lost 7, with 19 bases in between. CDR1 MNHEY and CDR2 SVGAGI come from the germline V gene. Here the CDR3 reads CATQPTGGSGYTF. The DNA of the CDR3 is TGTGCCACCCAACCGACGGGGGGCAGTGGCTACACCTTC.

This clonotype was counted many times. The CDR3 loop reads CAISDIPTEQFF. The CDR3 DNA follows: TGTGCCATCAGTGATATACCTACTGAGCAGTTCTTC. The rearrangement links TRBV10-3 to TRBJ2-1; D not certain. V dropped 3 bases and J dropped 9 bases, with 9 bases sitting between them. CDR1 and CDR2 (germline): ENHRY, SYGVKD. This CDR3 region has 12 residues.

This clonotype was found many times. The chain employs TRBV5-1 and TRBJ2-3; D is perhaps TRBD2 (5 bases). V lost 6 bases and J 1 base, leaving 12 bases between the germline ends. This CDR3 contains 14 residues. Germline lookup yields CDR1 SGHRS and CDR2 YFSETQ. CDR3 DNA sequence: TGCGCCAGCACCCGAGCGGAGCGCACAGATACGCAGTATTTT. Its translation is CASTRAERTDTQYF.

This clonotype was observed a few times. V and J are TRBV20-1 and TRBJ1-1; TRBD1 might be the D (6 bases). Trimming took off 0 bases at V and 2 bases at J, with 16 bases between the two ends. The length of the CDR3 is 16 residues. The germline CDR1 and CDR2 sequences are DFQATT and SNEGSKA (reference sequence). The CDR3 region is CSARDGTRTANTEAFF. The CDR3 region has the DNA TGCAGTGCTAGAGATGGGACACGGACAGCCAACACTGAAGCTTTCTTT.

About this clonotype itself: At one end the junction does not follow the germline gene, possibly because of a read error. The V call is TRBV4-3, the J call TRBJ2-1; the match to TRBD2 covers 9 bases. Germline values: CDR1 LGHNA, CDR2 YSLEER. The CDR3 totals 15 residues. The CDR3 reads CASSPTSGVYNEQLF. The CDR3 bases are TGCGCCAGCAGTCCGACTAGCGGAGTCTACAATGAGCAGCTCTTC.

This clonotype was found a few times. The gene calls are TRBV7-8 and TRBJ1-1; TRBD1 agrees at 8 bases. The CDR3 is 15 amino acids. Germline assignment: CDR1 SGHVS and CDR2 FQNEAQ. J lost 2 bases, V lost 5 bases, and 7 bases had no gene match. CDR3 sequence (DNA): TGTGCCAGCAGCCCCAGGACAGGGTCAAACACTGAAGCTTTCTTT. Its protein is CASSPRTGSNTEAFF.

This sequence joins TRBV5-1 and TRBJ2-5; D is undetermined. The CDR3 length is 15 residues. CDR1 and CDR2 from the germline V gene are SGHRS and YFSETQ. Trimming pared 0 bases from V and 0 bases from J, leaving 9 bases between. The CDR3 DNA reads TGCGCCAGCAGCTTGGCGGCCGTGTACCAAGAGACCCAGTACTTC. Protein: CASSLAAVYQETQYF.

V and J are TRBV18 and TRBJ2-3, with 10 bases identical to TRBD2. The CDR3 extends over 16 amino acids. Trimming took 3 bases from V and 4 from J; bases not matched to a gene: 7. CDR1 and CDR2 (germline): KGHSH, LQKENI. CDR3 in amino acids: CASSPASGSLADTQYF. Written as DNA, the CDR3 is TGTGCCAGCTCACCTGCTAGCGGGAGTCTCGCAGATACGCAGTATTTT.

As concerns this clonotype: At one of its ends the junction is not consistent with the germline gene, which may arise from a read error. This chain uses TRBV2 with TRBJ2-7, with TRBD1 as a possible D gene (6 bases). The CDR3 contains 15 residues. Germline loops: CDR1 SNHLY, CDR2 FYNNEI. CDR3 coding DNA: TGTGCCAGCAAATTCCGGGACAAGAGCTCCTACGGGCAGTACTTC. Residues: CASKFRDKSSYGQYF. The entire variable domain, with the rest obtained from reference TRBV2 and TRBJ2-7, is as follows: EPEVTQTPSHQVTQMGQEVILRCVPISNHLYFYWYRQILGQKVEFLVSFYNNEISEKSEIFDDQFSVERPDGSNFTLKIRSTKLEDSAMYFCASKFRDKSSYGQYFGPGTRLTVT.

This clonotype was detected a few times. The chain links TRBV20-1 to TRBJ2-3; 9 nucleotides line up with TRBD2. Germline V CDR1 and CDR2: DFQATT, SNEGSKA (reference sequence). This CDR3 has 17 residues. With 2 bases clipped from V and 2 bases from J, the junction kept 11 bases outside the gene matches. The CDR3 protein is CSARQAVSGSLTDTQYF. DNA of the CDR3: TGCAGTGCTAGACAGGCCGTTAGCGGGAGCCTCACAGATACGCAGTATTTT.

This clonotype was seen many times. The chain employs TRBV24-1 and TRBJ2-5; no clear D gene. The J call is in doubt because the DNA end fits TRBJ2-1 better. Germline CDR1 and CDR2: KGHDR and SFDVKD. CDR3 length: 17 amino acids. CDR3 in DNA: TGTGCCACCAGTGATTCTACATTAGGTGAGGTGAGGAATGAGCAGTTCTTC. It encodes CATSDSTLGEVRNEQFF.

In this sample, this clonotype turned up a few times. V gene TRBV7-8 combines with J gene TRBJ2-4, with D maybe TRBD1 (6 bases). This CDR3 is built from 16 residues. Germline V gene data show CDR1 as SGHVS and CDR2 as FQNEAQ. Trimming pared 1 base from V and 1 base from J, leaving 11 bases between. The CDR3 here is CASSLGGQVAKNIQYF. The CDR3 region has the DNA TGTGCCAGCAGCTTAGGGGGGCAAGTGGCCAAAAACATTCAGTACTTC.

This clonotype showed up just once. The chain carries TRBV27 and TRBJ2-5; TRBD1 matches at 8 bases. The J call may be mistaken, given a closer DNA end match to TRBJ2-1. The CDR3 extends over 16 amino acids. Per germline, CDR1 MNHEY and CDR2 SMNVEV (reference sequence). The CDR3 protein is CASSSPRGRDGNEQFF. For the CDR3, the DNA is TGTGCCAGCAGTTCCCCCAGGGGGCGGGATGGCAATGAGCAGTTCTTC.

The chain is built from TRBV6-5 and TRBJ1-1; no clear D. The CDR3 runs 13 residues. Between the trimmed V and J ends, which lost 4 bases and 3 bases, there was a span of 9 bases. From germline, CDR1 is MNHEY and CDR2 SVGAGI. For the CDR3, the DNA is TGTGCCAGCAGTTGGACGATGTACACTGAAGCTTTCTTT. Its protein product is CASSWTMYTEAFF.

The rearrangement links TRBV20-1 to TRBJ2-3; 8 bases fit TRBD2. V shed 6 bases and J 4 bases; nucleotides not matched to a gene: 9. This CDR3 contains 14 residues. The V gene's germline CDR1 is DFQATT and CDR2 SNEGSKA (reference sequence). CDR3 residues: CSAKFSGIADTQYF. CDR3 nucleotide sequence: TGCAGTGCAAAATTTAGCGGGATAGCAGATACGCAGTATTTT.